Each of the 23 T cell receptor beta chains below was sequenced from the same sample in a study of cytomegalovirus exposure and HLA in healthy donors. The primer mix had 60 Vbeta and 13 Jbeta primers. The method was immunoSEQ multiplex PCR; TCRdb's version includes in-frame clones alone and lacks a portion of them. The sample table includes around 150,000 clones. Sequenced sample: PBMCs. Receptor source: a man aged 25-45 years in good health and CMV-seronegative.

The chain couples TRBV27 to TRBJ1-5; D not resolved. CDR1 is MNHEY, CDR2 SMNVEV, per germline (reference sequence). The CDR3 totals 13 residues. Between the trimmed V and J ends, which lost 7 bases and 3 bases, there was a span of 10 bases. CDR3 sequence (DNA): TGTGCCAGCACGGAGGCGTACAATCAGCCCCAGCATTTT. Its protein product is CASTEAYNQPQHF.

V gene TRBV6-5 combines with J gene TRBJ2-7; D gene ambiguous. Trimming removed 0 bases from V and 0 bases from J, with 6 bases in between. The CDR3 covers 14 residues. Per germline, CDR1 MNHEY and CDR2 SVGAGI. CDR3 DNA sequence: TGTGCCAGCAGTTACTCGCCTAACTCCTACGAGCAGTACTTC. Amino acids: CASSYSPNSYEQYF.

The genes are TRBV6-1 and TRBJ2-1; tentative D call: TRBD2 (5 bases). The V end lost 8 bases, the J end lost 7 bases, and 15 bases lay between the germline ends. The germline CDR1 and CDR2 sequences are MNHNS and SASEGT. The CDR3 sequence is 13 residues long. The CDR3 protein is CASPGEAGNEQFF. CDR3 coding DNA: TGTGCCAGCCCCGGGGAAGCTGGTAATGAGCAGTTCTTC.

The chain joins TRBV5-1 to TRBJ2-7; 7 bases fit TRBD2. The CDR3 is made up of 16 amino acids. Germline V gives CDR1 SGHRS, CDR2 YFSETQ. V trimming: 0 bases; J trimming: 1 base; junction bases outside the gene matches: 7. CDR3 loop: CASSLVSSGVSYEQYF. CDR3 in DNA: TGCGCCAGCAGCTTGGTATCCAGCGGGGTATCCTACGAGCAGTACTTC.

The CDR3 DNA reads TGCAGCGTTATTTTCGGCGGGACAGCGAACAATCAGCCCCAGCATTTT. The encoded protein is CSVIFGGTANNQPQHF. The chain carries TRBV29-1 and TRBJ1-5; 7 bases fit TRBD1. The junction had 13 bases not matched to a gene; V was cut back by 5 bases and J by 3 bases. The CDR3 runs to 16 residues. The germline V gene encodes CDR1 SQVTM and CDR2 ANQGSEA.

The gene calls are TRBV27 and TRBJ2-7; perhaps TRBD2 as D (6 bases). The CDR3 covers 14 residues. Looked up from germline, CDR1 is MNHEY and CDR2 is SMNVEV (reference sequence). V shed 1 base and J shed 2 bases, with 9 bases lying between them. The CDR3: CASSLYGGTYEQYF. CDR3 sequence (DNA): TGTGCCAGCAGTTTATACGGGGGAACCTACGAGCAGTACTTC.

J is TRBJ1-1 and V is TRBV29-1; a weak D match, TRBD1 (6 bases). The germline CDR1 and CDR2 sequences are SQVTM and ANQGSEA. Trimming cost V 6 bases and J 0 bases, with 17 bases left between them. The CDR3 is made up of 15 amino acids. Written as DNA, the CDR3 is TGCAGCGTCGAGGGGGTTAAGAGGATGAACACTGAAGCTTTCTTT. Translating it yields CSVEGVKRMNTEAFF.

The chain has TRBV28 and TRBJ2-7; D might be TRBD2 (5 bases). The germline V gene encodes CDR1 MDHEN and CDR2 SYDVKM. The CDR3 spans 14 residues. V lost 5 bases to trimming and J lost 2 bases, with 13 bases between them. CDR3 sequence: CASSRSDGAYEQYF. The CDR3 nucleotides read TGTGCCAGCAGTCGCTCTGACGGGGCCTACGAGCAGTACTTC.

The chain recombines TRBV9 with TRBJ2-1; D possibly corresponds to TRBD2 (6 bases). V was shortened by 3 bases and J by 14 bases, with 15 bases between the two germline ends. Germline values: CDR1 SGDLS, CDR2 YYNGEE. This CDR3 region has 12 residues. The CDR3 region is CASSGQTSEEFF. As DNA, the CDR3 is TGTGCCAGCAGCGGGCAGACTAGTGAAGAGTTCTTC.

The chain combines TRBV5-1 with TRBJ2-3; a possible D gene is TRBD1 (5 bases). The CDR3 extends over 16 amino acids. V gave up 0 bases and J gave up 2 bases, with 13 bases separating them. The V gene's germline CDR1 is SGHRS and CDR2 YFSETQ. The CDR3 protein is CASSLERQRNTDTQYF. CDR3 nucleotide sequence: TGCGCCAGCAGCTTGGAACGACAGCGCAACACAGATACGCAGTATTTT.

The rearrangement uses TRBV6-1 and TRBJ1-2; D is perhaps TRBD1 (5 bases). CDR1 is MNHNS and CDR2 is SASEGT in the germline V gene. This CDR3 is 15 amino acids long. V was shortened by 0 bases and J by 2 bases, with 10 bases between the two germline ends. The CDR3 spells CASSEAGAINYGYTF. In DNA form, the CDR3 reads TGTGCCAGCAGTGAAGCAGGGGCGATAAACTATGGCTACACCTTC.

CDR3 protein: CASSFQGTVNTEAFF. CDR3 bases: TGTGCCAGCAGCTTTCAGGGGACGGTTAACACTGAAGCTTTCTTT. V is TRBV7-9 and J is TRBJ1-1; TRBD1 is a possible D gene (6 bases). CDR3 size: 15 residues. The germline gives CDR1 SEHNR, CDR2 FQNEAQ (reference sequence). The V and J ends lost 3 bases and 2 bases respectively, with 13 bases between them.

The rearrangement links TRBV4-1 to TRBJ2-7; a weak D match, TRBD1 (6 bases). The CDR3 runs 15 residues. Germline assignment: CDR1 MGHRA and CDR2 YSYEKL. Trimming cost V 3 bases and J 5 bases, with 17 bases left between them. The CDR3 region has the DNA TGCGCCAGCAGCCAGCAACAGGGTTCTGTCAACGAGCAGTACTTC. Translating gives CASSQQQGSVNEQYF.

The chain is built from TRBV6-6 and TRBJ1-2; unclear D gene. This CDR3 is 13 amino acids long. The V end lost 6 bases, the J end lost 6 bases, and 14 bases lay between the germline ends. CDR1 and CDR2 (germline): MNHNY, SVGAGI (reference sequence). The CDR3 coding sequence is TGTGCCAGCAGCCCTCCAACAGCGGATGGCTACACCTTC. It translates to CASSPPTADGYTF.

The chain has TRBV18 and TRBJ1-4; the match to TRBD1 covers 7 bases. Trimming at V came to 2 bases and at J to 3 bases, leaving 3 bases not matched to a gene. From germline, CDR1 is KGHSH and CDR2 LQKENI. This CDR3 has 15 residues. The CDR3 DNA is TGTGCCAGCTCACCAACCGGGACAGCTAATGAAAAACTGTTTTTT. Protein sequence: CASSPTGTANEKLFF.

V and J are TRBV2 and TRBJ1-3; a possible D gene is TRBD1 (6 bases). This CDR3 spans 15 amino acids. The germline gives CDR1 SNHLY, CDR2 FYNNEI. V was trimmed by 3 bases and J by 2 bases, leaving 11 bases between them. The CDR3 is CASSEWGPTGNTIYF. DNA of the CDR3: TGTGCCAGCAGTGAGTGGGGGCCCACTGGAAACACCATATATTTT. The full variable domain, its missing parts supplied by reference TRBV2 and TRBJ1-3, is EPEVTQTPSHQVTQMGQEVILRCVPISNHLYFYWYRQILGQKVEFLVSFYNNEISEKSEIFDDQFSVERPDGSNFTLKIRSTKLEDSAMYFCASSEWGPTGNTIYFGEGSWLTVV.

The chain combines TRBV11-2 with TRBJ2-1; 7 bases map to TRBD1. After removal of 4 bases from V and 2 bases from J, the junction contained 5 bases not matched to a gene. Germline V CDR1 and CDR2: SGHAT, FQNNGV. The CDR3 extends over 15 amino acids. The CDR3 coding sequence is TGTGCCAGCAGCTACATGACAGGGACCTACAATGAGCAGTTCTTC. It codes for CASSYMTGTYNEQFF.

V usage is TRBV4-1 and J usage is TRBJ2-7, with 9 bases aligning to TRBD2. In germline, CDR1 is MGHRA, CDR2 YSYEKL. With V trimmed by 0 bases and J by 4 bases, 7 bases remained unmatched. The CDR3 extends over 16 amino acids. Here the CDR3 DNA reads TGCGCCAGCAGCCAAGAACGGCTAGCGGGAAGGTACGAGCAGTACTTC. Translating it yields CASSQERLAGRYEQYF.

The chain uses TRBV9 and TRBJ1-1; D might be TRBD1 (5 bases). Germline V gene data show CDR1 as SGDLS and CDR2 as YYNGEE. The CDR3 extends over 15 amino acids. CDR3: CVSSKGITMNTEAFF. In nucleotides, the CDR3 is TGTGTCAGTAGCAAGGGGATCACTATGAACACTGAAGCTTTCTTT. The whole variable domain, filled in from reference TRBV9 and TRBJ1-1, reads DSGVTQTPKHLITATGQRVTLRCSPRSGDLSVYWYQQSLDQGLQFLIQYYNGEERAKGNILERFSAQQFPDLHSELNLSSLELGDSALYFCVSSKGITMNTEAFFGQGTRLTVV.

V gene TRBV27 combines with J gene TRBJ1-1, with 8 bases matching TRBD1. There are 16 residues in the CDR3. V trimming: 5 bases; J trimming: 1 base; junction bases outside the gene matches: 9. Germline CDR1 and CDR2: MNHEY and SMNVEV (reference sequence). CDR3 bases: TGTGCCAGCAGTCCGATACAGGGGACAGGGAACACTGAAGCTTTCTTT. Translating gives CASSPIQGTGNTEAFF.

V usage is TRBV7-9 and J usage is TRBJ1-1; D remains ambiguous. This CDR3 comprises 14 residues. Trimming removed 1 base at V and 5 bases at J, with 11 bases between. Germline V lookup: CDR1 SEHNR, CDR2 FQNEAQ (reference sequence). CDR3 bases: TGTGCCAGCAGCTTAGTAATGGGGAGGACTGAAGCTTTCTTT. Amino acid sequence: CASSLVMGRTEAFF.

This rearrangement joins TRBV5-4 to TRBJ2-3; 15 positions agree with TRBD2. The germline CDR1 and CDR2 sequences are SGHNT and YYREEE (reference sequence). V lost 4 bases to trimming and J lost 0 bases; unmatched junction nucleotides: 6. The CDR3 runs to 18 residues. This CDR3 reads CASSQGLAGGFSTDTQYF. In DNA form, the CDR3 reads TGTGCCAGCAGCCAGGGACTAGCGGGAGGTTTTAGCACAGATACGCAGTATTTT.

The gene calls are TRBV5-1 and TRBJ1-1; possible D gene TRBD1, 5 bases. Trimming took 4 bases from V and 3 from J, leaving 13 bases between them. The CDR3 extends over 14 amino acids. CDR1 and CDR2 (germline): SGHRS, YFSETQ. The CDR3 DNA reads as TGCGCCAGCAGCCCCGCCGGGGGGTACACTGAAGCTTTCTTT. Protein sequence: CASSPAGGYTEAFF.